This is a list of T cell receptor beta chains from one sample in a study of blood T cell repertoires in COVID-19. Here immunoSEQ multiplex PCR was the method, and the copy in TCRdb shows in-frame clones only, minus some. The repertoire includes 230,000 or so clones, 84% of them detected once, and about 1.5% sits in the top ten. Sequencing used peripheral blood. The receptors derive from a woman in her forties who had recovered from COVID-19. The CDR3 runs from the conserved cysteine through the conserved F or W. Each record gives: J gene, D gene, V gene, clone size, CDR3 protein, CDR3 DNA. A D gene is named only where the DNA matches it firmly. Clone size is given for some rows only: seen once, a few or many times, or a class if the clone is expanded.

J gene: TRBJ1-1; D gene: .; V gene: TRBV3-1/TRBV3-2; clone size: .; CDR3 protein: CASSHRSNTEAFF; CDR3 DNA: TGTGCCAGCAGCCACAGATCCAACACTGAAGCTTTCTTT
J gene: TRBJ1-4; D gene: .; V gene: TRBV12-5; clone size: few; CDR3 protein: CASGLGLANEKLFF; CDR3 DNA: TGTGCTAGTGGTTTGGGGCTGGCTAATGAAAAACTGTTTTTT
J gene: TRBJ2-7; D gene: TRBD2; V gene: TRBV2; clone size: .; CDR3 protein: CAGGGLSYEQYF; CDR3 DNA: TGTGCCGGGGGGGGTCTCTCCTACGAGCAGTACTTC
J gene: TRBJ2-2; D gene: TRBD1; V gene: TRBV19; clone size: .; CDR3 protein: CASRDRGDTGELFF; CDR3 DNA: TGTGCCAGTAGAGACAGGGGCGACACCGGGGAGCTGTTTTTT
J gene: TRBJ2-2; D gene: .; V gene: TRBV11-2; clone size: .; CDR3 protein: CASSPIGGTNTGELFF; CDR3 DNA: TGTGCCAGCAGCCCCATAGGGGGAACGAACACCGGGGAGCTGTTTTTT
J gene: TRBJ1-1; D gene: .; V gene: TRBV2; clone size: few; CDR3 protein: CASSGYDSNTEAFF; CDR3 DNA: TGTGCCAGCAGTGGGTACGACAGCAACACTGAAGCTTTCTTT
J gene: TRBJ2-7; D gene: TRBD1; V gene: TRBV3-1/TRBV3-2; clone size: .; CDR3 protein: CASSVPGQTYEQYF; CDR3 DNA: TGTGCCAGCAGCGTACCGGGACAGACCTACGAGCAGTACTTC
J gene: TRBJ1-1; D gene: TRBD1; V gene: TRBV10-1; clone size: .; CDR3 protein: CASSLTGTTEAFF; CDR3 DNA: TGCGCCAGCAGCTTGACAGGGACCACTGAAGCTTTCTTT
J gene: TRBJ2-1; D gene: TRBD2; V gene: TRBV5-1; clone size: .; CDR3 protein: CASSPLPGTSGENNEQFF; CDR3 DNA: TGCGCCAGCAGCCCCCTACCCGGGACTAGCGGGGAGAACAATGAGCAGTTCTTC
J gene: TRBJ1-4; D gene: TRBD1; V gene: TRBV28; clone size: .; CDR3 protein: CASRKTGGDEKLFF; CDR3 DNA: TGTGCCAGCAGGAAAACAGGGGGAGATGAAAAACTGTTTTTT
J gene: TRBJ2-7; D gene: TRBD1; V gene: TRBV12-3/TRBV12-4; clone size: .; CDR3 protein: CASSRQGINEQYF; CDR3 DNA: TGTGCCAGCAGCCGACAGGGTATCAACGAGCAGTACTTC
J gene: TRBJ2-1; D gene: TRBD2; V gene: TRBV6-4; clone size: .; CDR3 protein: CASSDSRLWTSGGFTYNEQFF; CDR3 DNA: TGTGCCAGCAGTGACTCGAGGCTCTGGACTAGCGGGGGCTTTACCTACAATGAGCAGTTCTTC
J gene: TRBJ1-2; D gene: TRBD1; V gene: TRBV6-5; clone size: .; CDR3 protein: CASTGGGTGEEGYTF; CDR3 DNA: TGTGCCAGCACGGGTGGTGGGACAGGGGAAGAAGGCTACACCTTC
J gene: TRBJ2-7; D gene: .; V gene: TRBV7-2; clone size: .; CDR3 protein: CASSLAGGFSYEQYF; CDR3 DNA: TGTGCCAGCAGCTTAGCTGGCGGGTTCTCCTACGAGCAGTACTTC
J gene: TRBJ2-1; D gene: .; V gene: TRBV9; clone size: .; CDR3 protein: CASTRAAGATEQFF; CDR3 DNA: TGTGCCAGCACGAGGGCGGCAGGGGCCACTGAGCAGTTCTTC
J gene: TRBJ1-2; D gene: .; V gene: TRBV7-2; clone size: .; CDR3 protein: CASSLAPAGRSSGYTF; CDR3 DNA: TGTGCCAGCAGCTTAGCGCCGGCAGGGAGGTCGTCAGGCTACACCTTC
J gene: TRBJ2-6; D gene: .; V gene: TRBV11-2; clone size: .; CDR3 protein: CASSLETFPGLNVLTF; CDR3 DNA: TGTGCCAGCAGCTTAGAAACTTTCCCGGGTCTAAACGTCCTGACTTTC
J gene: TRBJ2-5; D gene: .; V gene: TRBV21-1; clone size: .; CDR3 protein: CASSSRGIETQYF; CDR3 DNA: TGTGCCAGCAGCTCCAGGGGGATAGAGACCCAGTACTTC
J gene: TRBJ1-1; D gene: .; V gene: TRBV5-1; clone size: .; CDR3 protein: CASSLDGQLNTEAFF; CDR3 DNA: TGCGCCAGCAGCTTGGATGGACAGCTGAACACTGAAGCTTTCTTT
J gene: TRBJ2-5; D gene: .; V gene: TRBV5-1; clone size: .; CDR3 protein: CASSLASISPSETQYF; CDR3 DNA: TGCGCCAGCAGCTTGGCCTCAATCTCTCCCAGTGAGACCCAGTACTTC
J gene: TRBJ1-2; D gene: .; V gene: TRBV3-1/TRBV3-2; clone size: .; CDR3 protein: CASSSGSNYGYTF; CDR3 DNA: TGTGCCAGCAGCTCCGGTAGTAACTATGGCTACACCTTC